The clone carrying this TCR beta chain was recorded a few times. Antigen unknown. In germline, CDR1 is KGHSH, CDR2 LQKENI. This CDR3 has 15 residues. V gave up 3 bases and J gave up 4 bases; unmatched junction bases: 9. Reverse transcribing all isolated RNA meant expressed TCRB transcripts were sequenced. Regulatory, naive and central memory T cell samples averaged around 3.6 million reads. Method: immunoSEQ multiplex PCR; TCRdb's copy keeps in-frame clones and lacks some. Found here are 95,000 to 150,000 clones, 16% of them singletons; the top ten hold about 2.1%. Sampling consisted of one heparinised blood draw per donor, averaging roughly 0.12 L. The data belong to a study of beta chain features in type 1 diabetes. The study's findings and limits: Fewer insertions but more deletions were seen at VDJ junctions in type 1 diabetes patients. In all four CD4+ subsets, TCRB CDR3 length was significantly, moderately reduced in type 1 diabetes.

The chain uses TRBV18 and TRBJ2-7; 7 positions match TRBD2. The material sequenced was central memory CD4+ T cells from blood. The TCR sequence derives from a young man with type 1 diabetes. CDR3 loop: CASSPSERGEYEQYF. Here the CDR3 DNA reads TGTGCCAGCTCACCGAGCGAACGGGGGGAGTACGAGCAGTACTTC.